This T cell receptor (beta chain) was sequenced during a study of shared clonotypes between healthy human individuals. Study-wide points: Shared across a handful of donors were 4% to 5% of the naive CD4 clonotypes. Generation probability values for non-shared clonotypes were lower than those for clonotypes shared by all four donors. Naive subsets, compared against memory subsets, generally had larger estimated richness values.

This CDR3 has 14 amino acids. Germline V CDR1 and CDR2: MNHEY, SVGAGI. V lost 5 bases, J lost 0 bases, and 1 base stayed unmatched. Each of the donors was a healthy adult who was HIV-negative and had not had a recent acute infection or vaccination. The repertoire was sequenced with immunoSEQ multiplex PCR; TCRdb's copy has only in-frame clones and lacks some. The sample lists a few million clones; around 94% were seen once. Remarks on this clone: Antigen: not known. Additional DNA sequences in this sample encode the identical CDR3.

The rearrangement joins TRBV6-5 to TRBJ1-5; 7 nucleotides match TRBD1. Sequences were obtained from naive CD4+ T cells sorted from blood. Subset described: CD45RA+ positively selected. This clonotype originated in a man aged 18-30 years in good health. The CDR3 DNA reads as TGTGCCAGCAGTAGGACAGGTAGCAATCAGCCCCAGCATTTT. This sequence encodes CASSRTGSNQPQHF.